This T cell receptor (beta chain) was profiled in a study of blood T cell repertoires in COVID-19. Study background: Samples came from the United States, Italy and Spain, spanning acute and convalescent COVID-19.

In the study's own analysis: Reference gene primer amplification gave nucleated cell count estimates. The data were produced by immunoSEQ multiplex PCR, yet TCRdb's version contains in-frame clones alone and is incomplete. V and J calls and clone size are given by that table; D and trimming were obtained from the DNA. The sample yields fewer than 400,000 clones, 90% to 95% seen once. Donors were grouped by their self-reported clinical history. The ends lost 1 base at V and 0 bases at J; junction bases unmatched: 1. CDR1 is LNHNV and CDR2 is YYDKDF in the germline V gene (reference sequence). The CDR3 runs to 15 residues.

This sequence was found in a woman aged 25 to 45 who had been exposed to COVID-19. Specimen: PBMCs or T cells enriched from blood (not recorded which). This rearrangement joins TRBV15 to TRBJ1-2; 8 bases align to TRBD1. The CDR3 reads CATSRVTGANYGYTF. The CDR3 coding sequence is TGTGCCACCAGCAGAGTGACAGGGGCTAACTATGGCTACACCTTC.